This T cell receptor beta chain was retrieved from a study of CD8 T cells in Susac syndrome. V was pared by 2 bases and J by 4 bases, with 7 bases of the junction left unmatched. The CDR3 length is 17 residues. The germline V gene encodes CDR1 MNHEY and CDR2 SVGEGT. The authors carried out high-throughput sequencing of TCR beta. They applied it to CD8+ and CD4+ T cells obtained from blood. Negative isolation yielded CD4+ and CD8+ T cells, and FACS enriched TEMRA cells. Random hexamers were used to reverse transcribe the RNA input (roughly 0.5 to 1 ug). TCR beta CDR3 was amplified by immunoSEQ covering 54 Vbeta and 13 Jbeta. TCRdb recomputed calls from the immunoSEQ multiplex PCR reads with MiXCR, one row per CDR3 protein. The top ten hold around 0.12% of the sample, which has 130,000 or so distinct CDR3 sequences, approximately 95% seen once.

Input material: CD4+ T cells from PBMCs. The chain recombines TRBV6-2 or TRBV6-3 with TRBJ2-3, with TRBD2 identical over 12 bases. The sequence came from a human donor with multiple sclerosis. The DNA of the CDR3 is TGTGCCAGCAGTTACCCCCTAGCGGGAGGGCCCGCAGATACGCAGTATTTT. It is translated as CASSYPLAGGPADTQYF.